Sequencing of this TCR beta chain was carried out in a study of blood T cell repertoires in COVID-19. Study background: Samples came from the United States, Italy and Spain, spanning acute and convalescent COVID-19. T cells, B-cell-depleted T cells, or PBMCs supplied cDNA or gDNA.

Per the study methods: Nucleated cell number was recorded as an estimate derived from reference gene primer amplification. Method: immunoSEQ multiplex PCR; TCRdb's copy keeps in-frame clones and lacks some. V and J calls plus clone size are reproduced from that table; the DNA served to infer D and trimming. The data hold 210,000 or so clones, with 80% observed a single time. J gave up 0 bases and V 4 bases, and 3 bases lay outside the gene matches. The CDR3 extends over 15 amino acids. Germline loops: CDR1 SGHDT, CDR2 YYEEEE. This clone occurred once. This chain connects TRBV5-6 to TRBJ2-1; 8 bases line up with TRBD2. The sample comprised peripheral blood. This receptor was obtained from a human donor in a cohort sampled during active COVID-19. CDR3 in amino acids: CASSRGGSSYNEQFF. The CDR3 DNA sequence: TGTGCCAGCAGCCGCGGGGGGAGCTCCTACAATGAGCAGTTCTTC.